One and the same sample provided the 15 T cell receptor beta chains below, sequenced in a study of T cell responses to AZD1222 COVID-19 vaccine. This table comes from immunoSEQ multiplex PCR, and its TCRdb copy is limited to in-frame clones, with some not included. The repertoire holds 140,000 or so clones, with more than 70% as singletons. The sample consisted of peripheral blood, taken 28 days after the second AZD1222 dose. These receptors were taken from an adult who received the AZD1222 COVID-19 vaccine.

CDR3 amino acids: CASSQPIANEKLFF. In DNA, the CDR3 is TGTGCCAGTAGTCAGCCTATTGCTAATGAAAAACTGTTTTTT. J is TRBJ1-4 and V is TRBV19, with D hard to call. Germline CDR1 and CDR2: LNHDA and SQIVND (reference sequence). CDR3 length: 14 residues. The V end lost 5 bases, the J end lost 3 bases, and 10 bases lay between the germline ends.

The rearrangement uses TRBV29-1 and TRBJ2-3; D might be TRBD2 (6 bases). Germline V lookup: CDR1 SQVTM, CDR2 ANQGSEA. Trimming left V 4 bases short and J 0 bases short, with 8 bases between. The CDR3 totals 13 residues. This CDR3 reads CSVAGGSTDTQYF. DNA for the CDR3: TGCAGCGTTGCTGGGGGGAGCACAGATACGCAGTATTTT.

The rearrangement joins TRBV3-1 (or the pseudogene TRBV3-2) to TRBJ1-1, with D possibly being TRBD1 (5 bases). The CDR3 has 15 residues. V shed 1 base and J shed 3 bases, with 12 bases lying between them. The germline gives CDR1 LGHDT, CDR2 YNNKEL (reference sequence). The CDR3 region is CASSQGPWTHTEAFF. The CDR3 nucleotides are TGTGCCAGCAGCCAAGGTCCGTGGACACACACTGAAGCTTTCTTT.

This rearrangement joins TRBV19 to TRBJ2-2; D is undetermined. V lost 11 bases to trimming and J lost 0 bases, with 13 bases between them. CDR1 is LNHDA and CDR2 is SQIVND in the germline V gene (reference sequence). The CDR3 has 14 residues. The CDR3 here is CAGQRSANTGELFF. The CDR3 DNA reads TGTGCCGGCCAGAGATCCGCGAACACCGGGGAGCTGTTTTTT.

This chain uses TRBV11-2 with TRBJ2-7, with a tentative D call TRBD1 (6 bases). Trimming left V 0 bases short and J 6 bases short, with 9 bases between. Germline V gene sequence: CDR1 SGHAT, CDR2 FQNNGV. The CDR3 runs to 13 residues. The CDR3 region is CASSLENRVEQYF. CDR3 DNA: TGTGCCAGCAGCTTAGAAAACAGGGTCGAGCAGTACTTC.

The chain recombines TRBV3-1 (or the pseudogene TRBV3-2) with TRBJ1-1; TRBD1 matches at 8 bases. The V gene end was trimmed by 4 bases and the J gene end by 0 bases; junction bases not matched to a gene: 7. The CDR3 is 16 amino acids. The germline gives CDR1 LGHDT, CDR2 YNNKEL (reference sequence). CDR3 nucleotides: TGTGCCAGCAGCCGTCAGGGGGCGGGGATGAACACTGAAGCTTTCTTT. This sequence encodes CASSRQGAGMNTEAFF.

This clone was observed a single time. This chain uses TRBV20-1 with TRBJ1-3; D gene uncertain. Trimming left V 4 bases short and J 4 bases short, with 5 bases between. In germline, CDR1 is DFQATT, CDR2 SNEGSKA (reference sequence). The CDR3 is made up of 11 amino acids. CDR3 sequence reads: CSAKRGNTIYF. CDR3 coding DNA: TGCAGTGCTAAAAGGGGAAACACCATATATTTT.

The chain has TRBV7-2 and TRBJ1-3; D gene ambiguous. V was pared by 5 bases and J by 0 bases, with 5 bases between. CDR3 length: 13 residues. Germline CDR1 reads SGHTA; CDR2 reads FQGNSA. The CDR3 protein is CASSRSSGNTIYF. Written as DNA, the CDR3 is TGTGCCAGCAGCCGTAGCTCTGGAAACACCATATATTTT.

The CDR3 loop is CASSTGRSRGNTIYF. The CDR3 DNA follows: TGTGCCAGCTCCACCGGCCGGTCCCGGGGAAACACCATATATTTT. The chain has TRBV27 and TRBJ1-3; D gene uncertain. V dropped 8 bases and J dropped 4 bases, with 18 bases sitting between them. CDR3 size: 15 residues. Germline-derived CDR1 and CDR2 are MNHEY and SMNVEV (reference sequence).

The chain is built from TRBV9 and TRBJ2-3, with D possibly TRBD2 on 5 matching bases. The CDR3 is made up of 14 amino acids. V gave up 4 bases and J gave up 3 bases, with 12 bases separating them. Per the germline V gene, CDR1 is SGDLS and CDR2 is YYNGEE. In DNA form, the CDR3 reads TGTGCCAGCAGCTCCGGGGATTGGACAGATACGCAGTATTTT. Translation: CASSSGDWTDTQYF.

This chain connects TRBV28 to TRBJ1-1, with D possibly being TRBD1 (5 bases). Germline assignment: CDR1 MDHEN and CDR2 SYDVKM. The CDR3 sequence is 14 residues long. With 7 bases removed from V and 4 bases from J, the gap between germline ends came to 16 bases. The DNA of the CDR3 is TGTGCCAGCAAGTTTGGCGGGGCAGGCACTGAAGCTTTCTTT. It yields the protein CASKFGGAGTEAFF.

J is TRBJ2-2 and V is TRBV3-1 (or the pseudogene TRBV3-2); 7 bases are shared with TRBD2. The length of the CDR3 is 15 residues. The germline V gene encodes CDR1 LGHDT and CDR2 YNNKEL (reference sequence). The V gene end was trimmed by 3 bases and the J gene end by 1 base; junction bases not matched to a gene: 2. The CDR3 loop is CASSHVAGNTGELFF. The CDR3 coding sequence is TGTGCCAGCAGCCATGTAGCGGGGAACACCGGGGAGCTGTTTTTT.

The chain joins TRBV19 to TRBJ1-5, with 8 positions matching TRBD1. Looked up from germline, CDR1 is LNHDA and CDR2 is SQIVND (reference sequence). J lost 1 base, V lost 8 bases, and 7 bases had no gene match. The length of the CDR3 is 15 residues. The CDR3: CASYRGTGSNQPQHF. As DNA, the CDR3 is TGTGCCAGTTACAGGGGGACGGGGAGCAATCAGCCCCAGCATTTT.

This rearrangement joins TRBV6-5 to TRBJ2-5; unclear D gene. Germline CDR1 reads MNHEY; CDR2 reads SVGAGI. The CDR3 is made up of 14 amino acids. The V and J ends lost 8 bases and 1 base respectively, with 14 bases between them. This CDR3 reads CASSPSGFQETQYF. CDR3 in DNA: TGTGCCAGCTCGCCCTCCGGGTTCCAAGAGACCCAGTACTTC.

The V gene is TRBV6-2 or TRBV6-3, the J gene TRBJ2-5; D remains ambiguous. V was shortened by 2 bases and J by 2 bases, with 6 bases between the two germline ends. This CDR3 spans 13 amino acids. Per germline, CDR1 MNHEY and CDR2 SVGEGT. CDR3 nucleotides: TGTGCCAGCAGTTACAGGCTTCAAGAGACCCAGTACTTC. Translating it yields CASSYRLQETQYF.